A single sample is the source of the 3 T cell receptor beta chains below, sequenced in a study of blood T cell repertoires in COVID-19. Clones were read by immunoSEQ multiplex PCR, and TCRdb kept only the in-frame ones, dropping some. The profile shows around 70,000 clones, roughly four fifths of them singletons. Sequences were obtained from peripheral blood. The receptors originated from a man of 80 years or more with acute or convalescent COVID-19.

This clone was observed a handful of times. The CDR3 is CASSSREEQYEQYF. In DNA form, the CDR3 reads TGTGCCAGCAGTAGCAGGGAAGAACAATACGAGCAGTACTTC. The gene calls are TRBV27 and TRBJ2-7, with D maybe TRBD1 (5 bases). V dropped 5 bases and J dropped 4 bases, with 15 bases sitting between them. The CDR3 loop spans 14 amino acids. Germline V lookup: CDR1 MNHEY, CDR2 SMNVEV (reference sequence).

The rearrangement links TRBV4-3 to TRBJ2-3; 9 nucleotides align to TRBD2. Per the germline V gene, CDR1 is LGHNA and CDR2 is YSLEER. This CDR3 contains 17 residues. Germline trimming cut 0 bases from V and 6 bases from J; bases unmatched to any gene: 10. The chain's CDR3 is CASSQDLLAGEGDTQYF. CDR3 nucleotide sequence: TGCGCCAGCAGCCAAGATTTACTAGCGGGTGAGGGGGATACGCAGTATTTT.

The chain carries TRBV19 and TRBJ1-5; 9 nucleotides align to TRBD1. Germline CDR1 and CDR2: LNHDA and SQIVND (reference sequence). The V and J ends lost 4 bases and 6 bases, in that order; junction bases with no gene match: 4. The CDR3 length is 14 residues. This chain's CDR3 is CASSTTGGRQPQHF. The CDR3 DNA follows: TGTGCCAGTAGTACTACAGGGGGCCGTCAGCCCCAGCATTTT.